The next 20 T cell receptor beta chains were all read from a single sample in a study of vaccination and CD4 T cells after COVID-19. The Oncomine TCR Beta short-read assay was what sequenced the DNA obtained from cultured CD4+ T cells. From the PCR reads, TCRdb called clonotypes with MiXCR, one entry per CDR3 protein. This sample has around 14,000 distinct CDR3 sequences; about 57% occur once, and the top ten carry 10%. Treatment meaning: 10-day PBMC culture with coronavirus spike peptide pools or control peptides (ViraFEST assay). Antigens for these TCRs are unknown. Sequenced: CD4+ T cells from blood, cultured in vitro. The receptors originated from a human donor who had recovered from COVID-19.

This clonotype was seen a handful of times. V gene TRBV21-1 combines with J gene TRBJ2-7. TRBV21-1 is a recognized pseudogene. The CDR3 extends over 16 amino acids. CDR3 region: CASSKVGDTSSYEQYF. DNA for the CDR3: TGTGCCAGCAGCAAAGTCGGAGACACGAGCTCCTACGAGCAGTACTTC.

The V gene is TRBV28, the J gene TRBJ2-1, with 12 bases fitting TRBD2. V was clipped by 5 bases and J by 0 bases; unmatched bases: 14. The CDR3 length is 20 residues. CDR1 MDHEN and CDR2 SYDVKM come from the germline V gene. The CDR3 coding sequence is TGTGCCAGCAGTCCCGCCCCGGGACTAGCGGGTTTTAGCTCCTACAATGAGCAGTTCTTC. Translated: CASSPAPGLAGFSSYNEQFF.

The chain joins TRBV25-1 to TRBJ2-2; 9 nucleotides agree with TRBD1. V was clipped by 3 bases and J by 3 bases; unmatched bases: 5. CDR1 MGHDK and CDR2 SYGVNS come from the germline V gene. The CDR3 sequence is 16 residues long. CDR3 in DNA: TGTGCCAGCAGTGACTCCGGGACAGGGTACACCGGGGAGCTGTTTTTT. Translating gives CASSDSGTGYTGELFF.

The V call is TRBV10-3, the J call TRBJ1-2; 9 bases are shared with TRBD1. The junction had 8 bases not matched to a gene; V was cut back by 2 bases and J by 4 bases. The germline V gene has CDR1 ENHRY and CDR2 SYGVKD. This CDR3 is 16 amino acids long. The chain's CDR3 is CAISEHTGGASYGYTF. CDR3 sequence (DNA): TGTGCCATCAGTGAGCATACAGGGGGCGCAAGCTATGGCTACACCTTC.

The CDR3 DNA follows: TGCAGTGCCCTCTTAAGGCGGGGGAAAGCAGATACGCAGTATTTT. Residues: CSALLRRGKADTQYF. J is TRBJ2-3 and V is TRBV20-1; 7 nucleotides agree with TRBD2. In germline, CDR1 is DFQATT, CDR2 SNEGSKA (reference sequence). The CDR3 is made up of 15 amino acids. The V gene end was trimmed by 6 bases and the J gene end by 4 bases; junction bases not matched to a gene: 13.

The CDR3 spells CASSSGQGTMGGQPQHF. For the CDR3, the DNA is TGTGCCAGCAGCTCGGGACAGGGGACAATGGGTGGTCAGCCCCAGCATTTT. The V call is TRBV9, the J call TRBJ1-5; the match to TRBD1 covers 10 bases. Trimming at V came to 4 bases and at J to 6 bases, leaving 13 bases not matched to a gene. The CDR3 contains 17 residues. In germline, CDR1 is SGDLS, CDR2 YYNGEE.

The chain combines TRBV2 with TRBJ1-3; possible D gene TRBD1, 5 bases. Per the germline V gene, CDR1 is SNHLY and CDR2 is FYNNEI. The CDR3 has 16 residues. V lost 2 bases, J lost 0 bases, and 11 bases lay in between. The CDR3 is CASSEQGPFSGNTIYF. CDR3 DNA sequence: TGTGCCAGCAGTGAACAGGGACCCTTCTCTGGAAACACCATATATTTT.

This chain joins TRBV20-1 and TRBJ1-5, with TRBD1 matching over 11 bases. Germline V gene sequence: CDR1 DFQATT, CDR2 SNEGSKA (reference sequence). Losses at the gene ends were 5 bases for V and 6 bases for J; bases not matched to a gene: 3. CDR3 length: 13 amino acids. CDR3 region: CSAPGQGAQPQHF. The CDR3 nucleotides are TGCAGTGCTCCCGGACAGGGGGCTCAGCCCCAGCATTTT.

By sample fraction, this clonotype is large. This chain uses TRBV6-1 with TRBJ1-2, with TRBD1 matching over 11 bases. CDR3 length: 14 residues. J gave up 8 bases and V 3 bases, and 5 bases lay outside the gene matches. Per germline, CDR1 MNHNS and CDR2 SASEGT. CDR3 sequence (DNA): TGTGCCAGCAGTGAGCGGACAGGGGGCGAAGGCTACACCTTC. This translates into CASSERTGGEGYTF.

V is TRBV20-1 and J is TRBJ1-5; D gene unclear. The CDR3 consists of 12 residues. Germline V lookup: CDR1 DFQATT, CDR2 SNEGSKA (reference sequence). Trimming took off 6 bases at V and 4 bases at J, with 10 bases between the two ends. The CDR3 nucleotides are TGCAGTGCGGCTCGCACTAATCAGCCCCAGCATTTT. It encodes CSAARTNQPQHF.

This clonotype has just a few counts. CDR3 protein: CARGGLSYEQYF. CDR3 nucleotides: TGTGCCAGGGGGGGCCTATCCTACGAGCAGTACTTC. The rearrangement joins TRBV6-4 to TRBJ2-7; perhaps D is TRBD1 or TRBD2 (6 bases each). The germline gives CDR1 MRHNA, CDR2 SNTAGT. This CDR3 is built from 12 residues. Deletions cut 9 bases from V and 1 base from J, with 10 bases between.

The chain links TRBV24-1 to TRBJ2-7, with unresolved D. CDR3 length: 12 residues. V was shortened by 7 bases and J by 3 bases, with 9 bases between the two germline ends. The germline CDR1 and CDR2 sequences are KGHDR and SFDVKD. CDR3 amino acids: CATRPAGYEQYF. As DNA, the CDR3 is TGTGCCACCAGGCCAGCAGGCTACGAGCAGTACTTC.

The gene calls are TRBV2 and TRBJ2-5; 7 bases map to TRBD2. Germline values: CDR1 SNHLY, CDR2 FYNNEI. The CDR3 covers 17 residues. The V segment lost 1 base and the J segment 2 bases; nucleotides outside the gene matches: 10. The CDR3 DNA is TGTGCCAGCAGTGAAGGGGCGGGAGTCACTTTTCAAGAGACCCAGTACTTC. Encoded protein: CASSEGAGVTFQETQYF.

V is TRBV14 and J is TRBJ2-5, with D perhaps TRBD2 (6 bases). Trimming removed 2 bases at V and 7 bases at J, with 17 bases between. This CDR3 has 15 amino acids. In germline, CDR1 is SGHDN, CDR2 FVKESK. Here the CDR3 DNA reads TGTGCCAGCAGCCAACGCGGGGTAGACCCGCGGACCCAGTACTTC. Its protein product is CASSQRGVDPRTQYF.

The chain carries TRBV6-1 and TRBJ2-1; 10 positions match TRBD2. The CDR3 has 15 amino acids. With 10 bases clipped from V and 0 bases from J, the junction kept 6 bases outside the gene matches. Germline CDR1 reads MNHNS; CDR2 reads SASEGT. CDR3 DNA: TGTGCCACTAGGACTAGCGGAAGCTCCTACAATGAGCAGTTCTTC. This encodes CATRTSGSSYNEQFF.

As DNA, the CDR3 is TGTGCCTGGGCGCCAGGGTACAATGAGCAGTTCTTC. It codes for CAWAPGYNEQFF. This chain connects TRBV30 to TRBJ2-1, with a weak D call TRBD1 (5 bases). Germline loops: CDR1 GTSNPN, CDR2 SVGIG (reference sequence). The CDR3 sequence is 12 residues long. The V end was cut by 5 bases, the J end by 4 bases, with 9 bases between.

The genes are TRBV6-2 or TRBV6-3 and TRBJ2-5; D is uncertain. The CDR3 contains 11 residues. The V end lost 5 bases, the J end lost 3 bases, and 4 bases lay between the germline ends. Germline-derived CDR1 and CDR2 are MNHEY and SVGEGT. CDR3: CASSHEETQYF. The CDR3 region has the DNA TGTGCCAGCAGTCACGAAGAGACCCAGTACTTC.

The genes are TRBV6-2 or TRBV6-3 and TRBJ2-7, with 16 bases lining up with TRBD2. V was pared by 9 bases and J by 2 bases, with 13 bases of the junction left unmatched. The germline gives CDR1 MNHEY, CDR2 SVGEGT. This CDR3 spans 18 amino acids. The CDR3 DNA follows: TGTGCCAGTCGTCCCGGGACTAGCGGGAGGGGGCCTGCCTACGAGCAGTACTTC. Amino acids: CASRPGTSGRGPAYEQYF.

In its sample, this clonotype is medium-sized. V and J are TRBV6-1 and TRBJ1-6; D unresolved. Germline V gene lookup returns CDR1 MNHNS and CDR2 SASEGT. V dropped 5 bases and J dropped 0 bases, with 23 bases sitting between them. The CDR3 covers 20 residues. For the CDR3, the DNA is TGTGCCAGCAGTCCTATCGTCCAAAGGCAGGCCTACTCCTATAATTCACCCCTCCACTTT. Protein: CASSPIVQRQAYSYNSPLHF.

Only a few counts were recorded for this clonotype. The chain combines TRBV19 with TRBJ1-5; D perhaps matches TRBD1 (5 bases). V was clipped by 4 bases and J by 4 bases, with 14 bases between them. This CDR3 region has 15 residues. Germline assignment: CDR1 LNHDA and CDR2 SQIVND (reference sequence). The CDR3 here is CASSTVGGPNQPQHF. CDR3 sequence (DNA): TGTGCCAGTAGTACCGTCGGGGGTCCGAATCAGCCCCAGCATTTT.